The 17 T cell receptor beta chains in this list originate from one sample, sequenced in a study of graft-versus-host responses after intestinal transplantation. Using immunoSEQ multiplex PCR, the repertoire was profiled, and TCRdb retains in-frame clones only, with some absent. The table records over 100,000 clones, about 93% of them present only once. For these TCRs, the target antigens are not known. The sample in question was unstimulated CD4+ T cells sorted from spleen or lymph node cells, obtained before intestinal transplant. Every receptor here comes from a human donor who received an intestinal transplant.

The rearrangement joins TRBV5-1 to TRBJ2-2, with 7 positions matching TRBD1. The CDR3 is 14 amino acids. With V trimmed by 7 bases and J by 0 bases, 3 bases remained unmatched. CDR1 and CDR2 from the germline V gene are SGHRS and YFSETQ. The CDR3 loop is CASRDSPNTGELFF. The CDR3 DNA is TGCGCCAGCCGGGACAGCCCGAACACCGGGGAGCTGTTTTTT.

The genes are TRBV2 and TRBJ2-5; the D gene is possibly TRBD1 (6 bases). V lost 7 bases and J lost 7, with 10 bases in between. Germline-derived CDR1 and CDR2 are SNHLY and FYNNEI. CDR3 length: 11 residues. For the CDR3, the DNA is TGTGCCAGCAAGGGGGAGAGGACCCAGTACTTC. This sequence encodes CASKGERTQYF.

V gene TRBV11-2 combines with J gene TRBJ1-3; D is undetermined. CDR1 is SGHAT, CDR2 FQNNGV, per germline. Trimming cost V 1 base and J 6 bases, with 4 bases left between them. This CDR3 is built from 12 residues. The CDR3 here is CASSLVVNTIYF. The CDR3 DNA sequence: TGTGCCAGCAGCTTAGTGGTAAACACCATATATTTT.

The rearrangement uses TRBV9 and TRBJ2-7, with 9 bases fitting TRBD1. This CDR3 is 16 amino acids long. Trimming removed 4 bases from V and 5 bases from J; junction bases left unmatched: 13. CDR1 is SGDLS, CDR2 YYNGEE, per germline. This CDR3 reads CASSIGPGQGIHEQYF. In DNA, the CDR3 is TGTGCCAGCAGCATAGGGCCGGGACAGGGCATCCACGAGCAGTACTTC.

DNA for the CDR3: TGTGCCAGCAGCGGCACCCATCAAGAGACCCAGTACTTC. Translating gives CASSGTHQETQYF. The chain combines TRBV5-4 with TRBJ2-5; D is uncertain. CDR3 size: 13 residues. CDR1 and CDR2 from the germline V gene are SGHNT and YYREEE (reference sequence). The germline V and J ends were trimmed by 4 bases and 2 bases, with 9 bases remaining between them.

This chain joins TRBV20-1 and TRBJ2-3; 8 bases match TRBD2. J lost 7 bases, V lost 7 bases, and 4 bases had no gene match. In germline, CDR1 is DFQATT, CDR2 SNEGSKA (reference sequence). The CDR3 extends over 11 amino acids. In DNA, the CDR3 is TGCAGTGGACTAGCGAGATATACGCAGTATTTT. It specifies CSGLARYTQYF.

The rearrangement uses TRBV29-1 and TRBJ2-1, with TRBD2 matching over 7 bases. Germline V gene data show CDR1 as SQVTM and CDR2 as ANQGSEA. V lost 4 bases to trimming and J lost 7 bases; unmatched junction nucleotides: 16. The CDR3 totals 16 residues. The CDR3 DNA reads TGCAGCGTTGGCTCTGTGAGCGGGATCCACCTGAATGAGCAGTTCTTC. Translating it yields CSVGSVSGIHLNEQFF.

The chain couples TRBV5-1 to TRBJ1-1; D ambiguous. Germline CDR1 and CDR2: SGHRS and YFSETQ. V was pared by 0 bases and J by 0 bases, with 3 bases between. CDR3 length: 13 amino acids. The CDR3 DNA follows: TGCGCCAGCAGCTTGGGAGTGAACACTGAAGCTTTCTTT. Its protein is CASSLGVNTEAFF. The variable domain in full, completed from reference TRBV5-1 and TRBJ1-1, reads KAGVTQTPRYLIKTRGQQVTLSCSPISGHRSVSWYQQTPGQGLQFLFEYFSETQRNKGNFPGRFSGRQFSNSRSEMNVSTLELGDSALYLCASSLGVNTEAFFGQGTRLTVV.

V and J are TRBV30 and TRBJ2-7; D is uncertain. Per the germline V gene, CDR1 is GTSNPN and CDR2 is SVGIG (reference sequence). There are 12 residues in the CDR3. Trimming pared 4 bases from V and 3 bases from J, leaving 10 bases between. The CDR3 protein is CAWKLGNYEQYF. As DNA, the CDR3 is TGTGCCTGGAAATTGGGCAACTACGAGCAGTACTTC.

This chain connects TRBV9 to TRBJ2-1; 7 bases align to TRBD2. Germline V gene data show CDR1 as SGDLS and CDR2 as YYNGEE. V lost 0 bases, J lost 4 bases, and 1 base stayed unmatched. The CDR3 has 14 residues. The CDR3 DNA follows: TGTGCCAGCAGCGTAGGGGGGGGGTACAATGAGCAGTTCTTC. This encodes CASSVGGGYNEQFF.

This rearrangement joins TRBV14 to TRBJ2-1, with D maybe TRBD2 (5 bases). The CDR3 is made up of 14 amino acids. Trimming took 4 bases from V and 3 from J, leaving 10 bases between them. The germline V gene encodes CDR1 SGHDN and CDR2 FVKESK. CDR3 sequence: CASSLFRDYNEQFF. The CDR3 bases are TGTGCCAGCAGCCTTTTCCGGGACTACAATGAGCAGTTCTTC.

In its sample, this clone was seen once. The rearrangement links TRBV5-1 to TRBJ1-2; D unresolved. V was trimmed by 4 bases and J by 1 base, leaving 5 bases between them. Looked up from germline, CDR1 is SGHRS and CDR2 is YFSETQ. The CDR3 runs to 12 residues. CDR3 nucleotides: TGCGCCAGCAGCGAGGTTAACTATGGCTACACCTTC. It specifies CASSEVNYGYTF.

For the CDR3, the DNA is TGTGCCAGCAGCGACAGCCTAAGTGGTCAGTTCTTC. As protein: CASSDSLSGQFF. The chain links TRBV27 to TRBJ2-1; D might be TRBD1 (5 bases). CDR3 length equals 12 residues. Germline lookup yields CDR1 MNHEY and CDR2 SMNVEV (reference sequence). Between the trimmed V and J ends, which lost 6 bases and 13 bases, there was a span of 16 bases.

This clone was counted a single time. The gene calls are TRBV28 and TRBJ2-7; TRBD1 matches at 10 bases. With V trimmed by 4 bases and J by 3 bases, 6 bases remained unmatched. The germline gives CDR1 MDHEN, CDR2 SYDVKM. This CDR3 is built from 15 residues. The CDR3, as DNA: TGTGCCAGCAGTTCACCGGGACAGGGGTTCTACGAGCAGTACTTC. Amino acid sequence: CASSSPGQGFYEQYF.

The rearrangement uses TRBV7-9 and TRBJ1-2; D possibly corresponds to TRBD1 (6 bases). The CDR3 is 13 amino acids. The V end was cut by 6 bases, the J end by 8 bases, with 16 bases between. The germline CDR1 and CDR2 sequences are SEHNR and FQNEAQ (reference sequence). CDR3 sequence reads: CASRSRGASGYTF. CDR3 DNA sequence: TGTGCCAGCAGGTCACGGGGGGCGTCGGGCTACACCTTC.

The chain recombines TRBV7-9 with TRBJ2-1; no reliable D call. The CDR3 runs to 14 residues. V was shortened by 6 bases and J by 0 bases, with 9 bases between the two germline ends. Germline V lookup: CDR1 SEHNR, CDR2 FQNEAQ (reference sequence). CDR3: CASSPRSSYNEQFF. Here the CDR3 DNA reads TGTGCCAGCAGTCCTCGGTCCTCCTACAATGAGCAGTTCTTC.

This chain connects TRBV11-3 to TRBJ2-7; 8 bases map to TRBD1. V dropped 2 bases and J dropped 4; count of bases not matched to a gene: 10. Germline V gene lookup returns CDR1 SGHNT and CDR2 YENEEA. CDR3 size: 16 residues. This chain's CDR3 is CASSLLQGALMYEQYF. The CDR3 DNA reads TGTGCCAGCAGCTTACTTCAGGGGGCGCTGATGTACGAGCAGTACTTC.